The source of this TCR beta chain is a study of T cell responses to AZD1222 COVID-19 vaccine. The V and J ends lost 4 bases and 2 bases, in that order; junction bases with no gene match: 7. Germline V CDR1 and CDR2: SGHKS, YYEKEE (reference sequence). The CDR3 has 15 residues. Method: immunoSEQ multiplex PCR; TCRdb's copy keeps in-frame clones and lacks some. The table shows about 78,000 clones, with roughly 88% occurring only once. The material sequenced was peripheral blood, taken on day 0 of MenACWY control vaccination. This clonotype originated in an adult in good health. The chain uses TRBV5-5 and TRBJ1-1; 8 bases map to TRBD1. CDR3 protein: CASSTIRGPNTEAFF. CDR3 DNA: TGTGCCAGCAGCACCATCAGGGGGCCAAACACTGAAGCTTTCTTT.